This TCR beta chain was identified in a study of response to subunit inactivated influenza vaccine (dated by TCRdb to between 2018 and 2020). General notes on the study: Deep quantitative T cell receptor repertoire profiling was used in the study to track responses to a trivalent subunit inactivated influenza vaccine.

CDR1 SEHNR and CDR2 FQNEAQ are derived from the germline V gene (reference sequence). There are 16 amino acids in the CDR3, from cysteine to phenylalanine inclusive. The DNA shown is the 48-base CDR3, in frame from base 1. V is reduced by 5 bases and J by 0 bases, leaving a spacing of 11 bases between them. Results and caveats for the whole study, not just this receptor: The authors proposed that each seasonal influenza vaccination may bring in only a limited number of new T cells.

The method was RT-PCR. The sequencer was an Illumina HiSeq 2500. TCRdb reworked the public reads: Q25 trimming with fastp, MiXCR clone assembly, productive beta chains retained. For every CDR3 protein sequence, its rows merge into one entry that carries the most common genes and DNA. This sample holds some 500,000 distinct CDR3 sequences; about 25% were observed only once. 1.5% to 2% of the sample belongs to the ten largest clones. As for this clonotype: Its antigen target is currently unknown. No base quality values were provided; no much bigger clone lies one nucleotide off.

The sample was CD4+ T cells sorted from PBMCs, taken around 5 days after vaccination. The chain uses TRBV7-9 and TRBJ2-6, with the D gene too uncertain to name. This TCR derives from a man aged 45-65 years who received an inactivated influenza vaccine. Donor details come from another sample of the same person, matched by shared clones. The DNA sequence follows: TGTGCCAGCAGCCCCCAATGGAGCTCTGGGGCCAACGTCCTGACTTTC. Its coded protein is CASSPQWSSGANVLTF.